The present TCR beta chain was sequenced within a study of blood T cell repertoires in COVID-19. Study context: Italy, Spain and the United States were the sources of the convalescent and acute COVID-19 samples. The cDNA or gDNA used as material had been derived from T cells, B-cell-depleted T cells, or PBMCs.

Per the original data handling: For nucleated cells, counts were estimated from reference gene primer amplification. Method: immunoSEQ multiplex PCR; TCRdb's copy keeps in-frame clones and lacks some. That table is the source of V, J and clone size, and D and trimming were worked out from the DNA. The sample has about 130,000 clones, over 75% seen once. This CDR3 has 13 residues. The germline V gene has CDR1 KGHDR and CDR2 SFDVKD. Trimming shortened V by 3 bases and J by 4 bases, and 6 bases separated the two germline ends. The receptor comes from a man older than 75 with active or convalescent COVID-19. V and J are TRBV24-1 and TRBJ1-3; D is undetermined. Sequencing was done on a sample of peripheral blood. DNA for the CDR3: TGTGCCACCAGTGATGGCCAGGGAAACACCATATATTTT. It yields the protein CATSDGQGNTIYF.